These 27 T cell receptor beta chains came from one sample sequenced in a study of CD8+CD57+ T cells in acquired aplastic anemia. Using genomic DNA as the template, TCR beta VDJ and CDR3 profiling was carried out. TCRdb reanalysed the reads using MiXCR and keeps one entry per CDR3 protein. The sample consists of some 160,000 distinct CDR3 sequences, about 45% of them appearing once. Patients picked for sequencing had shown CD8+CD57+ cell expansion detected by flow cytometry. Sequenced: sorted CD4+, CD8+, or CD8+CD57+ T cells (not recorded which) from PBMCs. All receptors come from a human donor with aplastic anemia.

This clonotype showed up just a few times. This sequence joins TRBV14 and TRBJ2-1; TRBD2 is a possible D gene (5 bases). The CDR3 runs 12 residues. V lost 4 bases to trimming and J lost 9 bases, with 10 bases between them. Looked up from germline, CDR1 is SGHDN and CDR2 is FVKESK. In nucleotides, the CDR3 is TGTGCCAGCAGCCTAAGAGGGAGTGAGCAGTTCTTC. This gives the protein CASSLRGSEQFF. Full variable domain (rest looked up from reference TRBV14 and TRBJ2-1): EAGVTQFPSHSVIEKGQTVTLRCDPISGHDNLYWYRRVMGKEIKFLLHFVKESKQDESGMPNNRFLAERTGGTYSTLKVQPAELEDSGVYFCASSLRGSEQFFGPGTRLTVL.

This clonotype was seen at least ten times. The chain uses TRBV2 and TRBJ1-3; D is unresolved. The CDR3 is made up of 14 amino acids. The germline V gene encodes CDR1 SNHLY and CDR2 FYNNEI. The V end was cut by 6 bases, the J end by 4 bases, with 13 bases between. The CDR3 region is CASRSTSAGNTIYF. The CDR3 bases are TGTGCCAGCAGGAGCACCTCGGCCGGAAACACCATATATTTT.

This chain links TRBV4-1 with TRBJ2-5, with 7 bases matching TRBD1. The ends lost 4 bases at V and 4 bases at J; junction bases unmatched: 12. The CDR3 extends over 16 amino acids. Germline V gives CDR1 MGHRA, CDR2 YSYEKL. The CDR3 DNA sequence: TGCGCCAGCAGCCGAACGTCCCGGGACAGCGGAGAGACCCAGTACTTC. It is translated as CASSRTSRDSGETQYF.

This clonotype occurred once. This chain joins TRBV27 and TRBJ2-7; tentative D call: TRBD2 (5 bases). CDR1 MNHEY and CDR2 SMNVEV come from the germline V gene (reference sequence). Trimming left V 6 bases short and J 3 bases short, with 18 bases between. The length of the CDR3 is 15 residues. The CDR3 reads CASRRVVGSYYEQYF. Here the CDR3 DNA reads TGTGCCAGCAGGAGGGTTGTAGGGAGTTACTACGAGCAGTACTTC.

This clonotype was seen a handful of times. The rearrangement links TRBV2 to TRBJ2-7; D is unresolved. The CDR3 spans 13 residues. Germline CDR1 and CDR2: SNHLY and FYNNEI. V was clipped by 2 bases and J by 4 bases, with 9 bases between them. CDR3 in amino acids: CASSEMLGYEQYV. The CDR3 bases are TGTGCCAGCAGTGAAATGTTGGGGTACGAGCAGTACGTC.

To note about this clonotype: A read error is possible here, since a much larger clone lies one base away. This chain uses TRBV5-1 with TRBJ1-4; D possibly corresponds to TRBD1 (6 bases). This CDR3 comprises 15 residues. CDR1 and CDR2 from the germline V gene are SGHRS and YFSETQ. The CDR3 region is CASSPTGTTNGKLFF. DNA for the CDR3: TGCGCCAGCAGCCCCACAGGGACTACTAATGGAAAACTGTTTTTT.

This clonotype was seen at least ten times. V usage is TRBV7-9 and J usage is TRBJ2-7; D is undetermined. This CDR3 comprises 14 residues. CDR1 and CDR2 (germline): SEHNR, FQNEAQ (reference sequence). Trimming left V 2 bases short and J 5 bases short, with 13 bases between. CDR3 DNA sequence: TGTGCCAGCAGCTTAAGTAGGGTCCTGAACGAGCAGTACTTC. The encoded protein is CASSLSRVLNEQYF.

The chain has TRBV29-1 and TRBJ2-2; 7 bases line up with TRBD2. J lost 5 bases, V lost 7 bases, and 7 bases had no gene match. This CDR3 region has 13 residues. Germline-derived CDR1 and CDR2 are SQVTM and ANQGSEA. The DNA for the CDR3 is TGCAGCGCGCCGACTAGCCCTACCGGGGAGCTGTTTTTT. This codes for CSAPTSPTGELFF.

The chain recombines TRBV10-3 with TRBJ1-2; D is unresolved. The germline V gene encodes CDR1 ENHRY and CDR2 SYGVKD. This CDR3 has 14 residues. V was trimmed by 2 bases and J by 6 bases, leaving 13 bases between them. CDR3 in amino acids: CAISEVPGPHGYTF. The CDR3 DNA sequence: TGTGCCATCAGTGAGGTACCCGGACCTCATGGCTACACCTTC.

The table lists this clonotype with many counts. The V and J genes are TRBV15 and TRBJ2-5, with TRBD2 identical over 8 bases. The CDR3 consists of 15 residues. J lost 1 base, V lost 5 bases, and 6 bases had no gene match. Germline V gene sequence: CDR1 LNHNV, CDR2 YYDKDF (reference sequence). The DNA for the CDR3 is TGTGCCACCAGCTATCTCGGACTAGCCCAAGAGACCCAGTACTTC. The encoded protein is CATSYLGLAQETQYF.

Many counts were recorded for this clonotype. The V and J genes are TRBV3-1 and TRBJ1-5; D remains ambiguous. Trimming removed 1 base from V and 6 bases from J, with 10 bases in between. The CDR3 is made up of 14 amino acids. The germline V gene has CDR1 LGHDT and CDR2 YNNKEL (reference sequence). CDR3 protein: CASSQARSGQPQHF. In DNA, the CDR3 is TGTGCCAGCAGCCAAGCGAGGTCAGGTCAGCCCCAGCATTTT.

The table lists this clonotype with many counts. The rearrangement joins TRBV20-1 to TRBJ1-2, with 7 bases identical to TRBD1. V shed 6 bases, J shed 5 bases, and the junction held 9 bases outside the gene matches. In germline, CDR1 is DFQATT, CDR2 SNEGSKA (reference sequence). The CDR3 consists of 13 residues. The CDR3 region has the DNA TGCAGTGCCCCCGAGGGGGCGGGGTATGGCTACACCTTC. Amino acids: CSAPEGAGYGYTF.

This clonotype was recorded many times. This rearrangement joins TRBV19 to TRBJ1-5, with TRBD1 as a possible D gene (5 bases). V lost 6 bases and J lost 6, with 18 bases in between. The CDR3 covers 15 residues. Germline V gene sequence: CDR1 LNHDA, CDR2 SQIVND (reference sequence). The CDR3, as DNA: TGTGCCAGTAGGGAGAGGGGTCTAACGGGTCAGCCCCAGCATTTT. It is translated as CASRERGLTGQPQHF.

This clonotype has at least ten counts. DNA of the CDR3: TGCGCCAGCAGCTTGGGTGCTGCGGGACAGATCCAAGAGACCCAGTACTTC. Encoded protein: CASSLGAAGQIQETQYF. The V call is TRBV5-1, the J call TRBJ2-5; weak D call: TRBD1 (7 bases). Germline V gene data show CDR1 as SGHRS and CDR2 as YFSETQ. V was trimmed by 0 bases and J by 1 base, leaving 16 bases between them. The CDR3 is 17 residues long.

In this sample, this clonotype turned up many times. V is TRBV5-1 and J is TRBJ2-5; D unclear. The germline V gene has CDR1 SGHRS and CDR2 YFSETQ. This CDR3 has 13 amino acids. The V end was cut by 5 bases, the J end by 0 bases, with 8 bases between. The CDR3 protein is CASRDVYQETQYF. CDR3 nucleotide sequence: TGCGCCAGCAGGGACGTGTACCAAGAGACCCAGTACTTC.

This chain links TRBV10-3 with TRBJ2-2, with D possibly TRBD1 on 6 matching bases. Trimming stripped 4 bases from V and 0 bases from J, with 9 bases between. This CDR3 is built from 15 residues. Germline lookup yields CDR1 ENHRY and CDR2 SYGVKD. The DNA of the CDR3 is TGTGCCATCAGTGTGGACAGATCGAACACCGGGGAGCTGTTTTTT. Translation gives CAISVDRSNTGELFF.

V is TRBV10-2 and J is TRBJ2-7; TRBD2 aligns across 10 bases. Germline CDR1 and CDR2: WSHSY and SAAADI. There are 13 residues in the CDR3. Trimming removed 7 bases from V and 5 bases from J; junction bases left unmatched: 5. The CDR3 region is CASTSGSFHEQYF. CDR3 nucleotide sequence: TGCGCCAGCACTAGCGGGAGCTTTCACGAGCAGTACTTC.

The chain is built from TRBV29-1 and TRBJ2-5, with D unclear. CDR3 length: 15 amino acids. From germline, CDR1 is SQVTM and CDR2 ANQGSEA. V gave up 0 bases and J gave up 3 bases, with 14 bases separating them. As DNA, the CDR3 is TGCAGCGTTGAAGATCGTCATCGAGATGAAGAGACCCAGTACTTC. This codes for CSVEDRHRDEETQYF.

This clonotype was seen more than once but under ten times. This rearrangement joins TRBV7-2 to TRBJ1-1; no clear D. V was pared by 3 bases and J by 8 bases, with 7 bases between. CDR1 and CDR2 from the germline V gene are SGHTA and FQGNSA. This CDR3 contains 11 residues. The CDR3 sequence is CASSLGLEAFF. The DNA of the CDR3 is TGTGCCAGCAGCTTGGGTCTCGAAGCTTTCTTT.

Remarks on this clonotype: The junction shows a germline mismatch at one end, possibly a read error. V and J are TRBV20-1 and TRBJ2-3, with D possibly matching TRBD2 (6 bases). The CDR3 is made up of 16 amino acids. Germline CDR1 and CDR2: DFQATT and SNEGSKA (reference sequence). The DNA of the CDR3 is TGCAGTGCTAGACCCACATTGGGACTTAGCACAGATACGCAGTGTTTT. Translated, it gives CSARPTLGLSTDTQCF.

In this sample, this clonotype turned up many times. DNA for the CDR3: TGTGCCACCAGCAGAGAATGGACAGGCGATTACAATGAGCAGTTCTTC. Its translation is CATSREWTGDYNEQFF. The chain has TRBV15 and TRBJ2-1, with 7 bases identical to TRBD1. V shed 0 bases and J 4 bases; nucleotides not matched to a gene: 6. Germline V gene sequence: CDR1 LNHNV, CDR2 YYDKDF (reference sequence). The CDR3 consists of 16 residues.

Here the CDR3 reads CAWSVGQGGQETQYF. CDR3 coding DNA: TGTGCCTGGAGTGTAGGGCAGGGGGGCCAAGAGACCCAGTACTTC. The rearrangement uses TRBV30 and TRBJ2-5; tentatively, D is TRBD1 (7 bases). V was clipped by 0 bases and J by 1 base, with 12 bases between them. Germline-derived CDR1 and CDR2 are GTSNPN and SVGIG (reference sequence). This CDR3 is 15 amino acids long.

This clonotype showed up many times. The chain has TRBV5-1 and TRBJ2-7, with a tentative D call TRBD2 (5 bases). This CDR3 has 13 residues. Trimming pared 0 bases from V and 5 bases from J, leaving 9 bases between. The germline gives CDR1 SGHRS, CDR2 YFSETQ. The CDR3 coding sequence is TGCGCCAGCAGCTTGGGACGGGAAAACGAGCAGTACTTC. It translates to CASSLGRENEQYF.

This clonotype was counted many times. The chain couples TRBV7-2 to TRBJ1-2, with TRBD1 matching over 11 bases. Germline V lookup: CDR1 SGHTA, CDR2 FQGNSA. J lost 6 bases, V lost 5 bases, and 5 bases had no gene match. The CDR3 length is 14 residues. The CDR3 region is CASSPDRGQDGYTF. Written as DNA, the CDR3 is TGTGCCAGCAGCCCGGACAGGGGGCAGGATGGCTACACCTTC.

This clonotype was detected once. The chain employs TRBV7-9 and TRBJ2-6; D tentatively fits TRBD1 or TRBD2 (5 bases each). CDR3 length: 15 amino acids. V dropped 8 bases and J dropped 1 base, with 12 bases sitting between them. CDR1 and CDR2 (germline): SEHNR, FQNEAQ (reference sequence). For the CDR3, the DNA is TGTGCCAGCGGCAGGGAGCCTTCTGGGGCCAACGTCCTGACTTTC. It encodes CASGREPSGANVLTF.

The rearrangement links TRBV6-9 to TRBJ2-3; 9 positions agree with TRBD2. Germline V gives CDR1 MNHGY, CDR2 SVAAGI. Trimming removed 1 base from V and 6 bases from J; junction bases left unmatched: 2. The length of the CDR3 is 14 residues. The CDR3 is CASSYFGLADTQYF. The CDR3 DNA reads as TGTGCCAGCAGTTATTTTGGACTAGCGGATACGCAGTATTTT.

This clonotype was detected a few times. V gene TRBV24-1 combines with J gene TRBJ2-5, with unresolved D. This CDR3 contains 12 residues. Germline V gives CDR1 KGHDR, CDR2 SFDVKD. V lost 4 bases and J 0 bases, leaving 2 bases between the germline ends. The CDR3 loop is CATSDHQETQYF. Written as DNA, the CDR3 is TGTGCCACCAGTGACCACCAAGAGACCCAGTACTTC.